These 31 T cell receptor beta chains were sequenced from one sample in a study of cytomegalovirus exposure and HLA in healthy donors. PCR used 60 Vbeta primers and 13 Jbeta primers. The repertoire was sequenced with immunoSEQ multiplex PCR; TCRdb's copy has only in-frame clones and lacks some. The table lists fewer than 250,000 clones, over 80% of them singletons, with about 9.4% in the top ten. Sequenced: PBMCs. The receptors stem from a woman aged 50 to 60 in good health and CMV-seropositive.

The chain carries TRBV10-3 and TRBJ1-2; TRBD1 aligns across 7 bases. Germline V gives CDR1 ENHRY, CDR2 SYGVKD. The CDR3 contains 12 residues. V dropped 10 bases and J dropped 3; count of bases not matched to a gene: 5. The CDR3 loop reads CATRQGDYGYTF. CDR3 DNA sequence: TGTGCCACACGACAGGGAGACTATGGCTACACCTTC.

The J gene is TRBJ2-5, the V gene TRBV28, with D tentatively TRBD1 (5 bases). Trimming pared 5 bases from V and 5 bases from J, leaving 12 bases between. Germline V CDR1 and CDR2: MDHEN, SYDVKM. CDR3 length: 13 amino acids. The CDR3 nucleotides read TGTGCCAGCAGTAGCCTGGGGCTCGAGACCCAGTACTTC. Translating gives CASSSLGLETQYF. The entire variable domain, with the rest obtained from reference TRBV28 and TRBJ2-5, is as follows: DVKVTQSSRYLVKRTGEKVFLECVQDMDHENMFWYRQDPGLGLRLIYFSYDVKMKEKGDIPEGYSVSREKKERFSLILESASTNQTSMYLCASSSLGLETQYFGPGTRLLVL.

The genes are TRBV7-9 and TRBJ2-7; 9 nucleotides agree with TRBD2. V dropped 4 bases and J dropped 1; count of bases not matched to a gene: 8. Looked up from germline, CDR1 is SEHNR and CDR2 is FQNEAQ (reference sequence). There are 16 residues in the CDR3. The CDR3 here is CASSWGASGDSYEQYF. In nucleotides, the CDR3 is TGTGCCAGCAGCTGGGGGGCTAGCGGGGATTCCTACGAGCAGTACTTC.

J is TRBJ1-1 and V is TRBV6-5, with TRBD1 matching over 8 bases. CDR1 MNHEY and CDR2 SVGAGI come from the germline V gene. Unmatched junction bases numbered 3, after V lost 6 bases and J lost 0 bases. The CDR3 is 14 residues long. The CDR3 region is CASRPGQVNTEAFF. In DNA, the CDR3 is TGTGCCAGCAGACCGGGACAGGTGAACACTGAAGCTTTCTTT.

This clone was seen a handful of times. V and J are TRBV29-1 and TRBJ2-7; possible D gene TRBD2, 7 bases. The length of the CDR3 is 14 residues. CDR1 is SQVTM, CDR2 ANQGSEA, per germline. V lost 5 bases, J lost 1 base, and 15 bases lay in between. The CDR3, as DNA: TGCAGCGTTAAGGCCGGGGGGCTTTCCTACGAGCAGTACTTC. Residues: CSVKAGGLSYEQYF.

The genes are TRBV29-1 and TRBJ1-3, with TRBD1 matching over 10 bases. J lost 0 bases, V lost 6 bases, and 8 bases had no gene match. This CDR3 comprises 16 residues. Germline values: CDR1 SQVTM, CDR2 ANQGSEA. The CDR3 coding sequence is TGCAGCGTAACTGGGACAGGGGAGAGCTCTGGAAACACCATATATTTT. It is translated as CSVTGTGESSGNTIYF.

This sequence joins TRBV5-1 and TRBJ1-1, with D unresolved. CDR1 and CDR2 (germline): SGHRS, YFSETQ. This CDR3 has 16 amino acids. The V end lost 2 bases, the J end lost 2 bases, and 16 bases lay between the germline ends. In nucleotides, the CDR3 is TGCGCCAGCAGCTTTGCCGTCGGACGGGGAAACACTGAAGCTTTCTTT. This sequence encodes CASSFAVGRGNTEAFF.

The chain has TRBV6-6 and TRBJ2-7; D ambiguous. Germline lookup yields CDR1 MNHNY and CDR2 SVGAGI (reference sequence). The germline V and J ends were trimmed by 7 bases and 1 base, with 14 bases remaining between them. This CDR3 has 14 amino acids. Here the CDR3 DNA reads TGTGCCAGCACCCTCCCGGAGATATCCTACGAGCAGTACTTC. It translates to CASTLPEISYEQYF.

This clone was counted a single time. For the CDR3, the DNA is TGTGCCAGCAGCCGCAGAGTAGGACAGGGGACCACTAACTATGGCTACACCTTC. Translating it yields CASSRRVGQGTTNYGYTF. V gene TRBV7-8 combines with J gene TRBJ1-2, with 9 bases that match TRBD1. The CDR3 contains 18 residues. The germline CDR1 and CDR2 sequences are SGHVS and FQNEAQ. The trim removed 5 bases at V and 0 bases at J, leaving 13 bases unmatched.

V is TRBV9 and J is TRBJ2-2, with 8 nucleotides matching TRBD2. V was clipped by 0 bases and J by 5 bases; unmatched bases: 6. The CDR3 consists of 16 residues. Germline values: CDR1 SGDLS, CDR2 YYNGEE. In DNA, the CDR3 is TGTGCCAGCAGCGTAGCGGGGGGGCCGGGAACCGGGGAGCTGTTTTTT. This encodes CASSVAGGPGTGELFF.

This clone has just a few counts. The J gene is TRBJ1-1, the V gene TRBV5-1; TRBD1 agrees at 7 bases. Germline lookup yields CDR1 SGHRS and CDR2 YFSETQ. J was trimmed by 0 bases and V by 0 bases; bases with no gene match: 11. This CDR3 is built from 18 residues. CDR3 sequence: CASSLGRGRGPLNTEAFF. The DNA of the CDR3 is TGCGCCAGCAGCTTGGGGAGGGGGCGCGGTCCCTTGAACACTGAAGCTTTCTTT.

The chain is built from TRBV7-2 and TRBJ2-1; D gene unclear. Germline V CDR1 and CDR2: SGHTA, FQGNSA. V dropped 5 bases and J dropped 4 bases, with 18 bases sitting between them. The CDR3 has 16 residues. The CDR3 bases are TGTGCCAGCAGCCCCCGTCTTATCGGAGCTTACAATGAGCAGTTCTTC. It yields the protein CASSPRLIGAYNEQFF.

V and J are TRBV6-5 and TRBJ2-7; 10 positions match TRBD1. After removal of 2 bases from V and 2 bases from J, the junction contained 0 bases not matched to a gene. Germline V gene data show CDR1 as MNHEY and CDR2 as SVGAGI. CDR3 size: 14 residues. CDR3 nucleotide sequence: TGTGCCAGCAGTTACGGGACAGGGGCCTACGAGCAGTACTTC. It is translated as CASSYGTGAYEQYF.

The J gene is TRBJ1-2, the V gene TRBV7-9, with D unresolved. V was pared by 6 bases and J by 5 bases, with 22 bases between. Germline V lookup: CDR1 SEHNR, CDR2 FQNEAQ (reference sequence). The CDR3 sequence is 16 residues long. CDR3 nucleotide sequence: TGTGCCAGCAGTGAGGGTGCAGGCGCCTATCTGTATGGCTACACCTTC. It translates to CASSEGAGAYLYGYTF.

The J gene is TRBJ1-4, the V gene TRBV4-1; 7 bases are shared with TRBD1. Trimming cost V 3 bases and J 6 bases; bases outside gene matches: 7. Germline assignment: CDR1 MGHRA and CDR2 YSYEKL. The CDR3 is made up of 15 amino acids. Here the CDR3 DNA reads TGCGCCAGCAGCCACGGTATGGGGACAGATGAAAAACTGTTTTTT. Its translation: CASSHGMGTDEKLFF.

As DNA, the CDR3 is TGTGCCAGCTCCCTTGGACAGAATGAAAAACTGTTTTTT. Its protein product is CASSLGQNEKLFF. The chain is built from TRBV18 and TRBJ1-4; maybe TRBD1 (6 bases). The CDR3 spans 13 residues. The V end was cut by 6 bases, the J end by 5 bases, with 10 bases between. Germline V gene data show CDR1 as KGHSH and CDR2 as LQKENI.

The chain employs TRBV13 and TRBJ1-1; D possibly corresponds to TRBD1 (5 bases). V dropped 5 bases and J dropped 4 bases, with 20 bases sitting between them. The CDR3 extends over 16 amino acids. Germline CDR1 reads PRHDT; CDR2 reads FYEKMQ (reference sequence). The CDR3 sequence: CASSLGGGNIGTEAFF. CDR3 DNA sequence: TGTGCCAGCAGCCTCGGGGGAGGGAATATTGGCACTGAAGCTTTCTTT.

The J gene is TRBJ2-1, the V gene TRBV14; D gene uncertain. Germline lookup yields CDR1 SGHDN and CDR2 FVKESK. This CDR3 has 15 residues. The V gene lost 1 base and the J gene lost 0 bases, with 7 bases spanning the gap. CDR3 sequence reads: CASSQVLSSYNEQFF. CDR3 nucleotides: TGTGCCAGCAGCCAAGTTCTGAGCTCCTACAATGAGCAGTTCTTC.

The chain carries TRBV27 and TRBJ1-1; maybe TRBD1 (6 bases). V was cut by 6 bases and J by 6 bases, with 14 bases left in between. The CDR3 sequence is 13 residues long. CDR1 and CDR2 from the germline V gene are MNHEY and SMNVEV (reference sequence). This CDR3 reads CASSQLQGPEAFF. CDR3 coding DNA: TGTGCCAGCAGCCAACTACAGGGTCCTGAAGCTTTCTTT.

This chain joins TRBV11-2 and TRBJ1-4; D ambiguous. V shed 1 base and J shed 10 bases, with 13 bases lying between them. CDR1 SGHAT and CDR2 FQNNGV come from the germline V gene. The CDR3 runs 14 residues. The CDR3 coding sequence is TGTGCCAGCAGCTTAGGCCGGGAAACTGGAAAACTGTTTTTT. This gives the protein CASSLGRETGKLFF.

This sequence joins TRBV6-5 and TRBJ1-3; 9 bases match TRBD1. V shed 2 bases and J 4 bases; nucleotides not matched to a gene: 6. This CDR3 spans 16 amino acids. CDR1 and CDR2 from the germline V gene are MNHEY and SVGAGI. This CDR3 is CASSYQNRGPGNTIYF. In nucleotides, the CDR3 is TGTGCCAGCAGTTACCAAAACAGGGGGCCCGGAAACACCATATATTTT.

CDR3 in DNA: TGCGCCAGCAGCACCCGGTTGAGGGAGAACACTGAAGCTTTCTTT. Protein product: CASSTRLRENTEAFF. The chain couples TRBV5-1 to TRBJ1-1; no firm D call. The CDR3 totals 15 residues. Germline CDR1 SGHRS, CDR2 YFSETQ. V lost 4 bases to trimming and J lost 1 base, with 14 bases between them.

The chain recombines TRBV28 with TRBJ1-1, with D possibly TRBD1 on 6 matching bases. The CDR3 is 14 residues long. CDR1 MDHEN and CDR2 SYDVKM come from the germline V gene. V shed 5 bases and J shed 1 base, with 11 bases lying between them. The CDR3 DNA is TGTGCCAGCAGTCTCGGACAGTCGAACACTGAAGCTTTCTTT. Translated, it gives CASSLGQSNTEAFF. Full variable domain (missing parts from reference TRBV28 and TRBJ1-1): DVKVTQSSRYLVKRTGEKVFLECVQDMDHENMFWYRQDPGLGLRLIYFSYDVKMKEKGDIPEGYSVSREKKERFSLILESASTNQTSMYLCASSLGQSNTEAFFGQGTRLTVV.

The J gene is TRBJ1-1, the V gene TRBV25-1; a possible D gene is TRBD1 (5 bases). V shed 5 bases and J shed 7 bases, with 14 bases lying between them. The CDR3 covers 13 residues. Germline CDR1 reads MGHDK; CDR2 reads SYGVNS. The CDR3 protein is CASSSSAGHEAFF. The CDR3 bases are TGTGCCAGCAGTTCCTCGGCAGGGCATGAAGCTTTCTTT. The variable domain in full, with the rest retrieved from reference TRBV25-1 and TRBJ1-1, is EADIYQTPRYLVIGTGKKITLECSQTMGHDKMYWYQQDPGMELHLIHYSYGVNSTEKGDLSSESTVSRIRTEHFPLTLESARPSHTSQYLCASSSSAGHEAFFGQGTRLTVV.

This chain connects TRBV28 to TRBJ1-1, with TRBD1 identical over 8 bases. The germline CDR1 and CDR2 sequences are MDHEN and SYDVKM. The CDR3 is 13 residues long. The trim removed 5 bases at V and 11 bases at J, leaving 10 bases unmatched. CDR3 protein: CASSLTGGGWAFF. The CDR3 DNA is TGTGCCAGCAGTCTTACAGGGGGTGGTTGGGCTTTCTTT.

This rearrangement joins TRBV4-3 to TRBJ1-2; 7 bases fit TRBD1. Trimming at V came to 0 bases and at J to 6 bases, leaving 7 bases not matched to a gene. The CDR3 extends over 15 amino acids. CDR1 is LGHNA and CDR2 is YSLEER in the germline V gene. The CDR3 spells CASSQDTGENDGYTF. The CDR3 DNA sequence: TGCGCCAGCAGCCAAGATACAGGGGAAAACGATGGCTACACCTTC.

The chain uses TRBV4-1 and TRBJ1-3; 8 bases match TRBD1. The germline CDR1 and CDR2 sequences are MGHRA and YSYEKL. This CDR3 region has 15 residues. V lost 4 bases and J lost 3; bases outside the gene matches: 5. The CDR3 nucleotides are TGCGCCAGCAGCCTGGACAGGGCCCATGGAAACACCATATATTTT. It is translated as CASSLDRAHGNTIYF.

V is TRBV28 and J is TRBJ1-1, with D possibly TRBD1 on 5 matching bases. Looked up from germline, CDR1 is MDHEN and CDR2 is SYDVKM. Between the trimmed V and J ends, which lost 4 bases and 1 base, there was a span of 16 bases. There are 16 residues in the CDR3. The CDR3, as DNA: TGTGCCAGCAGTTCTACAGGCCGTGGTTGGAACACTGAAGCTTTCTTT. Protein: CASSSTGRGWNTEAFF.

V is TRBV19 and J is TRBJ1-4; D is undetermined. Trimming stripped 4 bases from V and 8 bases from J, with 14 bases between. The CDR3 has 14 amino acids. Germline CDR1 reads LNHDA; CDR2 reads SQIVND (reference sequence). The CDR3 sequence: CASSTQTPSEKLFF. The CDR3 DNA follows: TGTGCCAGTAGTACACAAACCCCCTCAGAAAAACTGTTTTTT. The whole variable domain, filled in from reference TRBV19 and TRBJ1-4, reads DGGITQSPKYLFRKEGQNVTLSCEQNLNHDAMYWYRQDPGQGLRLIYYSQIVNDFQKGDIAEGYSVSREKKESFPLTVTSAQKNPTAFYLCASSTQTPSEKLFFGSGTQLSVL.

The rearrangement links TRBV5-1 to TRBJ1-1; D possibly corresponds to TRBD1 (6 bases). The V end lost 2 bases, the J end lost 4 bases, and 15 bases lay between the germline ends. This CDR3 contains 15 residues. Germline V gene sequence: CDR1 SGHRS, CDR2 YFSETQ. The CDR3 spells CASSFTGGGGTEAFF. CDR3 sequence (DNA): TGCGCCAGCAGCTTTACGGGTGGGGGCGGCACTGAAGCTTTCTTT.

The gene calls are TRBV27 and TRBJ1-1; the D gene is possibly TRBD1 (6 bases). The V end was cut by 3 bases, the J end by 3 bases, with 8 bases between. The CDR3 covers 13 residues. The germline V gene has CDR1 MNHEY and CDR2 SMNVEV (reference sequence). Written as DNA, the CDR3 is TGTGCCAGCAGTTTGGGACATTACACTGAAGCTTTCTTT. Translating gives CASSLGHYTEAFF.